This entry lists 25 T cell receptor beta chains sequenced from one sample in a study of blood T cells in healthy people across ages. The second PCR ran about 6 to 12 cycles with a sample-barcoded 5' primer and J-beta primers. MiXCR, applied by TCRdb to the 5' RACE reads, yields one record per CDR3 protein. The data contain hundreds of thousands of distinct CDR3 sequences, 56% of them singletons. Sequencing was done on a sample of blood. Source of these receptors: a man in his forties or fifties in good health.

This chain joins TRBV4-2 and TRBJ2-3; TRBD2 matches 10 bases. V lost 1 base to trimming and J lost 6 bases; unmatched junction nucleotides: 7. This CDR3 spans 16 amino acids. CDR1 and CDR2 (germline): LGHNA, YNFKEQ. In DNA form, the CDR3 reads TGTGCCAGCAGCCAAGGACTAGCGGGTGATGTGGATACGCAGTATTTT. Amino acids: CASSQGLAGDVDTQYF.

The chain links TRBV25-1 to TRBJ1-2, with 8 bases aligning to TRBD1. The V gene end was trimmed by 4 bases and the J gene end by 7 bases; junction bases not matched to a gene: 5. The CDR3 is 13 amino acids. CDR1 and CDR2 (germline): MGHDK, SYGVNS. CDR3 sequence (DNA): TGTGCCAGCAGTGCGCAGGGGGCGCGTGGCTACACCTTC. Amino acid sequence: CASSAQGARGYTF.

The chain carries TRBV13 and TRBJ1-2; D perhaps matches TRBD1 (6 bases). Germline loops: CDR1 PRHDT, CDR2 FYEKMQ (reference sequence). The CDR3 has 15 amino acids. The V end was cut by 1 base, the J end by 4 bases, with 13 bases between. CDR3 sequence (DNA): TGTGCCAGCAGCTTAGTAACCGGACAGCTCTATGGCTACACCTTC. This translates into CASSLVTGQLYGYTF.

The V gene is TRBV28, the J gene TRBJ1-1; a weak D match, TRBD1 (5 bases). The germline V and J ends were trimmed by 3 bases and 1 base, with 12 bases remaining between them. This CDR3 spans 15 amino acids. Germline values: CDR1 MDHEN, CDR2 SYDVKM. The CDR3 DNA reads as TGTGCCAGCAGTTTGCTAAGACAGAAGAACACTGAAGCTTTCTTT. Amino acid sequence: CASSLLRQKNTEAFF.

In DNA, the CDR3 is TGTGCCAGCAGGCTAGAGACCCAGTACTTC. This gives the protein CASRLETQYF. The rearrangement joins TRBV2 to TRBJ2-5; unclear D gene. Germline V gene sequence: CDR1 SNHLY, CDR2 FYNNEI. CDR3 length: 10 residues. The V and J ends lost 6 bases and 4 bases respectively, with 3 bases between them.

The rearrangement links TRBV6-5 to TRBJ1-2; 7 nucleotides agree with TRBD1. From germline, CDR1 is MNHEY and CDR2 SVGAGI. The CDR3 extends over 15 amino acids. The V gene end was trimmed by 3 bases and the J gene end by 4 bases; junction bases not matched to a gene: 8. This CDR3 reads CASSYRQGDLYGYTF. The CDR3 DNA follows: TGTGCCAGCAGTTATCGACAGGGTGATCTCTATGGCTACACCTTC.

This rearrangement joins TRBV9 to TRBJ2-3; TRBD1 matches at 8 bases. CDR1 and CDR2 (germline): SGDLS, YYNGEE. This CDR3 contains 16 residues. The ends lost 0 bases at V and 4 bases at J; junction bases unmatched: 7. This chain's CDR3 is CASSVVGQGVSDTQYF. CDR3 coding DNA: TGTGCCAGCAGCGTAGTAGGACAGGGCGTCTCAGATACGCAGTATTTT.

This chain joins TRBV5-1 and TRBJ2-4, with D perhaps TRBD1 (6 bases). TRBJ2-5 explains the end of the DNA better; the J call may be wrong. CDR3 length: 14 residues. CDR1 is SGHRS, CDR2 YFSETQ, per germline. The CDR3 region is CASSFDRPAETQYF. In DNA, the CDR3 is TGCGCCAGCAGCTTTGACAGGCCGGCAGAGACCCAGTACTTC.

The V gene is TRBV5-1, the J gene TRBJ2-3; the match to TRBD1 covers 7 bases. This CDR3 has 16 residues. V lost 5 bases, J lost 5 bases, and 14 bases stayed unmatched. CDR1 SGHRS and CDR2 YFSETQ come from the germline V gene. As DNA, the CDR3 is TGCGCCAGCAGTAAGAAGGTCGACAGGGTGGGAGATACGCAGTATTTT. Translation: CASSKKVDRVGDTQYF.

DNA of the CDR3: TGTGCCAGCGGGCGGGACAGGCGCACAGATACGCAGTATTTT. Its translation: CASGRDRRTDTQYF. This sequence joins TRBV3-1 and TRBJ2-3; 8 bases align to TRBD1. Trimming cost V 8 bases and J 1 base; bases outside gene matches: 5. The CDR3 covers 14 residues. Germline CDR1 LGHDT, CDR2 YNNKEL (reference sequence).

The rearrangement uses TRBV28 and TRBJ1-1; D is unclear. The CDR3 consists of 13 residues. The germline CDR1 and CDR2 sequences are MDHEN and SYDVKM. Trimming removed 5 bases from V and 0 bases from J, with 7 bases in between. CDR3 region: CASSDSMNTEAFF. The CDR3 DNA is TGTGCCAGCAGTGACTCGATGAACACTGAAGCTTTCTTT.

The chain recombines TRBV10-3 with TRBJ2-1; tentative D call: TRBD2 (6 bases). V shed 4 bases and J shed 10 bases, with 20 bases lying between them. Germline values: CDR1 ENHRY, CDR2 SYGVKD. The CDR3 runs to 15 residues. CDR3 protein: CAISAQVSVRGEQFF. For the CDR3, the DNA is TGTGCCATCAGTGCCCAGGTGTCGGTCCGGGGGGAGCAGTTCTTC.

V and J are TRBV19 and TRBJ2-5; D may be TRBD2 (5 bases). The end of the DNA fits TRBJ2-7 better, so the J call may be wrong. Germline V gives CDR1 LNHDA, CDR2 SQIVND (reference sequence). CDR3 length equals 17 residues. CDR3 in DNA: TGTGCCAGTAGTATAGTCACTTCGGGGTTAGGTAGAGGCGAGCAGTACTTC. Its translation: CASSIVTSGLGRGEQYF.

This clonotype was seen more than once but under ten times. This chain links TRBV29-1 with TRBJ2-7; D might be TRBD1 (6 bases). Trimming stripped 3 bases from V and 2 bases from J, with 11 bases between. The CDR3 runs to 13 residues. CDR1 SQVTM and CDR2 ANQGSEA come from the germline V gene. The DNA for the CDR3 is TGCAGCGTTGACAGGGGAAGCCCCTACGAGCAGTACTTC. Protein: CSVDRGSPYEQYF.

This clonotype has only a few counts. The rearrangement joins TRBV12-3 or TRBV12-4 to TRBJ2-6, with a possible D match to TRBD1 (5 bases). This CDR3 has 16 amino acids. Trimming removed 7 bases at V and 0 bases at J, with 13 bases between. In nucleotides, the CDR3 is TGTGCCAGCACGCCAGGGAAGATCTCTGGGGCCAACGTCCTGACTTTC. Translated, it gives CASTPGKISGANVLTF.

The chain joins TRBV18 to TRBJ2-5, with TRBD1 matching over 11 bases. The CDR3 extends over 15 amino acids. The V gene end was trimmed by 3 bases and the J gene end by 11 bases; junction bases not matched to a gene: 11. Germline V gene data show CDR1 as KGHSH and CDR2 as LQKENI. The CDR3 reads CASSPRTGGINEQYF. The DNA for the CDR3 is TGTGCCAGCTCACCTAGGACAGGGGGCATCAATGAGCAGTACTTC.

This chain connects TRBV20-1 to TRBJ2-3; 10 nucleotides align to TRBD1. Germline trimming cut 5 bases from V and 2 bases from J; bases unmatched to any gene: 4. Per germline, CDR1 DFQATT and CDR2 SNEGSKA (reference sequence). This CDR3 contains 14 residues. The DNA for the CDR3 is TGCAGTGCTGGGACAGGGGAGCACACAGATACGCAGTATTTT. It yields the protein CSAGTGEHTDTQYF.

This clonotype appeared a few times. The rearrangement joins TRBV29-1 to TRBJ2-1; D call uncertain. The germline V and J ends were trimmed by 1 base and 8 bases, with 9 bases remaining between them. Germline V lookup: CDR1 SQVTM, CDR2 ANQGSEA. The CDR3 length is 12 residues. For the CDR3, the DNA is TGCAGCGTTGAAGGCAGGTTGGATGAGCAGTTCTTC. Protein sequence: CSVEGRLDEQFF.

The J gene is TRBJ1-2, the V gene TRBV28, with unresolved D. Germline CDR1 reads MDHEN; CDR2 reads SYDVKM. Trimming pared 2 bases from V and 6 bases from J, leaving 16 bases between. This CDR3 is built from 15 residues. In DNA form, the CDR3 reads TGTGCCAGCAGTTTACCCGATTTGGGTTTAGATGGCTACACCTTC. Translated, it gives CASSLPDLGLDGYTF.

This chain connects TRBV4-2 to TRBJ2-1, with D perhaps TRBD2 (6 bases). Germline-derived CDR1 and CDR2 are LGHNA and YNFKEQ. The CDR3 contains 16 residues. Trimming stripped 0 bases from V and 1 base from J, with 10 bases between. The CDR3 sequence: CASSQEGLASYNEQFF. The CDR3 DNA is TGTGCCAGCAGCCAAGAAGGCCTAGCGTCCTACAATGAGCAGTTCTTC.

This sequence joins TRBV4-2 and TRBJ2-5; 10 positions agree with TRBD2. This CDR3 spans 19 amino acids. CDR1 LGHNA and CDR2 YNFKEQ come from the germline V gene. Trimming cost V 0 bases and J 9 bases; bases outside gene matches: 19. CDR3 DNA sequence: TGTGCCAGCAGCCAAGATATCTGGACTAGCGGCCCGGGTTCCGGGTCCCAGTACTTC. Encoded protein: CASSQDIWTSGPGSGSQYF.

This clonotype was seen repeatedly, ten times or more. V is TRBV6-2 or TRBV6-3 and J is TRBJ2-1, with 10 bases fitting TRBD1. The end of the DNA fits TRBJ2-7 better, so the J call may be wrong. The CDR3 contains 15 residues. CDR1 and CDR2 (germline): MNHEY, SVGEGT. CDR3 DNA: TGTGCCAGCAGTCCCGGGACAGGGGATTACAATGAGCAGTACTTC. Amino acids: CASSPGTGDYNEQYF.

The chain combines TRBV4-1 with TRBJ2-2, with D perhaps assigned TRBD1 or TRBD2 (6 bases each). V was trimmed by 1 base and J by 5 bases, leaving 11 bases between them. The CDR3 totals 15 residues. Germline V gene sequence: CDR1 MGHRA, CDR2 YSYEKL. The DNA of the CDR3 is TGCGCCAGCAGCCAAGTGTGGAGGGGGACCGGGGAGCTGTTTTTT. This gives the protein CASSQVWRGTGELFF.

This clonotype has only a few counts. J is TRBJ2-3 and V is TRBV12-3 or TRBV12-4; D not resolved. V was trimmed by 1 base and J by 7 bases, leaving 6 bases between them. The CDR3 has 12 amino acids. The CDR3 sequence: CASSLEVYTQYF. The CDR3 nucleotides read TGTGCCAGCAGTTTAGAGGTCTATACGCAGTATTTT.

There are a few counts of this clonotype. The CDR3 protein is CASSLVKGMLSALHF. The CDR3 DNA reads as TGTGCCAGCAGCTTAGTAAAGGGAATGCTCTCAGCCCTCCACTTT. The chain couples TRBV7-2 to TRBJ1-6; D is undetermined. Germline values: CDR1 SGHTA, CDR2 FQGNSA. Trimming took 1 base from V and 14 from J, leaving 18 bases between them. There are 15 residues in the CDR3.